Detailed here is one T cell receptor (beta chain). Its antigen is as yet unknown. Stated treatment: approximately 9-day PBMC culture with coronavirus spike peptide pools or control peptides (ViraFEST assay). Investigators obtained the unexposed donor's CD4+ T cells before the COVID-19 pandemic (2011-2018). The Oncomine TCR Beta short-read assay was applied to DNA of cultured CD4+ T cells. MiXCR, applied by TCRdb to the PCR reads, yields one record per CDR3 protein. The sample includes about 5,900 distinct CDR3 sequences, 34% seen only once; the top ten take 28%. Germline V lookup: CDR1 SGHAT, CDR2 FQDESV (reference sequence). This CDR3 contains 13 residues. Trimming removed 3 bases from V and 8 bases from J, with 13 bases in between. This entry is derived from a study of vaccination and CD4 T cells after COVID-19.

The sample comprised CD4+ T cells from blood, cultured in vitro. The chain links TRBV11-1 to TRBJ1-2; no clear D. The TCR originated in a human donor in good health. The CDR3 sequence: CASSLTSARGYTF. As DNA, the CDR3 is TGTGCCAGCAGCTTGACGTCCGCTAGAGGCTACACCTTC.